The present entry profiles one TCR beta chain with its context. The antigen remains undetermined. Primers for the PCR totalled 60 Vbeta and 13 Jbeta. The data were produced by immunoSEQ multiplex PCR, yet TCRdb's version contains in-frame clones alone and is incomplete. This table has around 140,000 clones, around 78% appearing once. These data are taken from a study of cytomegalovirus exposure and HLA in healthy donors. Whole-study findings and limits: Analysis was carried out at a later point, and it linked a missense DCLRE1C variant to TCR beta V- and J-gene trimming. An analysis that was carried out later associated 16,951 TCR beta sequences with HLA alleles at 0.05 false discovery rate. An assumption of roughly uniform sequencing depth across donors underlay the presence/absence analyses.

This receptor was identified in a female donor in good health and CMV-seropositive. Material for sequencing was PBMCs.

CDR3 loop: CASSVGTTKGETQYF. Written as DNA, the CDR3 is TGTGCCAGCAGTGTCGGGACAACGAAGGGGGAGACCCAGTACTTC. This rearrangement joins TRBV2 to TRBJ2-5; D may be TRBD1 (6 bases). There are 15 residues in the CDR3. CDR1 SNHLY and CDR2 FYNNEI come from the germline V gene. The V and J ends lost 4 bases and 5 bases respectively, with 17 bases between them.